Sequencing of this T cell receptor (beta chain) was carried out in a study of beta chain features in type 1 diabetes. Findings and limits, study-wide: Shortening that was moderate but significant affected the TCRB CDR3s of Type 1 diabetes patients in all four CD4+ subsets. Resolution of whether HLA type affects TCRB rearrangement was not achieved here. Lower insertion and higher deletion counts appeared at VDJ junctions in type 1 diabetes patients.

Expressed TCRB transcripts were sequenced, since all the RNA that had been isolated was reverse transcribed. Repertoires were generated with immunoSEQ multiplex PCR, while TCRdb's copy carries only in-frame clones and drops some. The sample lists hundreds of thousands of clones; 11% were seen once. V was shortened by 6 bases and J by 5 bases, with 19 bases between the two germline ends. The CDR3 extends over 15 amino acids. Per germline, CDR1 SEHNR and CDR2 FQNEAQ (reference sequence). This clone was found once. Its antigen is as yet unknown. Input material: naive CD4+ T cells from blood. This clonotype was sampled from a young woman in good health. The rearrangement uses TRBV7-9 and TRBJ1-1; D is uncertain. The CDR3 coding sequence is TGTGCCAGCAGTCCCCCCGGGAAGGGAAGTACTGAAGCTTTCTTT. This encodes CASSPPGKGSTEAFF.